Presented here are 23 T cell receptor beta chains from one specimen sequenced in a study of spatial heterogeneity in lung cancer. This sample's time point: sample taken at primary tumor resection. Material for sequencing was whole RNA from tumor, nontumor lung or frozen PBMC, left unsorted. TCRdb processed the 5' RACE reads anew with MiXCR; each CDR3 protein has one entry. The table lists about 12,000 distinct CDR3 sequences, 5.5% to 7.5% of them singletons. The sequenced sample was normal lung tissue next to the tumor, obtained at surgery. The receptors stem from a male donor with early-stage non-small cell lung cancer.

This clonotype was recorded at least ten times. Since the library was made to target alpha chains, this beta chain is a stray read and its abundance is not meaningful. This chain connects TRBV28 to TRBJ2-5; the D gene is possibly TRBD2 (5 bases). The CDR3 runs to 14 residues. CDR1 and CDR2 (germline): MDHEN, SYDVKM. Trimming took 6 bases from V and 7 from J, leaving 18 bases between them. The CDR3 bases are TGTGCCAGCAGCCCAACACGGGGTTTGGTGACCCAGTACTTC. Translation: CASSPTRGLVTQYF. Combining the CDR3 with reference TRBV28 and TRBJ2-5 gives the whole variable domain DVKVTQSSRYLVKRTGEKVFLECVQDMDHENMFWYRQDPGLGLRLIYFSYDVKMKEKGDIPEGYSVSREKKERFSLILESASTNQTSMYLCASSPTRGLVTQYFGPGTRLLVL.

This clonotype has a count of ten or more. The size of this beta chain means little, since it is a stray read in a library made for alpha chains. The rearrangement joins TRBV6-2 or TRBV6-3 to TRBJ1-2; the D gene is possibly TRBD1 (5 bases). Germline lookup yields CDR1 MNHEY and CDR2 SVGEGT. The CDR3 spans 16 residues. The germline V and J ends were trimmed by 4 bases and 4 bases, with 19 bases remaining between them. CDR3 nucleotides: TGTGCCAGCAGTTTGGACGGACACAACCCCCTCTATGGCTACACCTTC. Its protein is CASSLDGHNPLYGYTF.

This clonotype counts as medium-sized. This beta chain is a stray read from a library made for alpha chains; its abundance is not meaningful. The V gene is TRBV20-1, the J gene TRBJ2-3, with D perhaps matching TRBD1 or TRBD2 (5 bases each). The germline V gene has CDR1 DFQATT and CDR2 SNEGSKA (reference sequence). The CDR3 sequence is 15 residues long. V lost 6 bases to trimming and J lost 2 bases, with 18 bases between them. The CDR3 DNA reads TGCAGTGCCTCCTTTGAGGGACCTTTCACAGATACGCAGTATTTT. Its translation: CSASFEGPFTDTQYF.

This clonotype was counted at least ten times. A library prepared for alpha chains yielded this beta chain as an off-target read; its size is of little meaning. The chain recombines TRBV19 with TRBJ1-4; D is possibly TRBD1 (5 bases). CDR3 length: 13 residues. CDR1 and CDR2 from the germline V gene are LNHDA and SQIVND (reference sequence). The V end lost 4 bases, the J end lost 14 bases, and 17 bases lay between the germline ends. For the CDR3, the DNA is TGTGCCAGTAGTAGACACCGGGACCGAGATCTGTTTTTT. As protein: CASSRHRDRDLFF.

This clonotype occurred many times. The library was designed around alpha chains, so this beta chain is a stray read whose abundance carries little weight. The chain employs TRBV19 and TRBJ1-2, with D tentatively TRBD1 (6 bases). The CDR3 is 15 amino acids. The germline V and J ends were trimmed by 2 bases and 8 bases, with 18 bases remaining between them. Germline V gene data show CDR1 as LNHDA and CDR2 as SQIVND (reference sequence). Here the CDR3 reads CASSISGTLFNGYTF. CDR3 sequence (DNA): TGTGCCAGTAGTATATCCGGGACACTCTTCAACGGCTACACCTTC.

This clonotype has a count of ten or more. This beta chain was picked up by a library intended for alpha chains and is off target, so its count carries little meaning. This chain uses TRBV5-5 with TRBJ1-5; D is unresolved. The CDR3 consists of 15 residues. The V gene lost 4 bases and the J gene lost 4 bases, with 15 bases spanning the gap. Germline CDR1 is SGHKS and CDR2 is YYEKEE (reference sequence). The CDR3 loop reads CASSLDETINQPQHF. The CDR3 coding sequence is TGTGCCAGCAGCCTCGACGAGACGATAAATCAGCCCCAGCATTTT.

Many counts were recorded for this clonotype. For a library built for alpha chains, this beta chain is a stray read; little rests on its size. The chain combines TRBV29-1 with TRBJ2-7; unclear D gene. The ends were cut back, 5 bases at V and 7 bases at J, with 15 bases in the middle. The CDR3 is 12 amino acids. Per germline, CDR1 SQVTM and CDR2 ANQGSEA. The CDR3 DNA reads TGCAGCGTTCATGGCCCCTCGTCAGAGCAGTACTTC. Its translation: CSVHGPSSEQYF.

Points on this clonotype: This beta chain is a stray sequence in a library constructed for alpha chains; its clone size is not meaningful. The chain combines TRBV2 with TRBJ1-5; D may be TRBD1 (5 bases). CDR1 is SNHLY and CDR2 is FYNNEI in the germline V gene. V lost 2 bases, J lost 6 bases, and 14 bases lay in between. The CDR3 has 15 amino acids. The CDR3 region is CASSEISGDRQPQHF. The CDR3 DNA follows: TGTGCCAGCAGTGAAATTTCGGGGGATCGTCAGCCCCAGCATTTT.

This clonotype was seen repeatedly, ten times or more. This beta chain is an off-target read within a library intended for alpha chains, so its frequency means little. The chain combines TRBV4-1 with TRBJ2-2; 8 bases are a match to TRBD2. Unmatched junction bases numbered 5, after V lost 0 bases and J lost 5 bases. There are 16 residues in the CDR3. CDR1 and CDR2 from the germline V gene are MGHRA and YSYEKL. The DNA of the CDR3 is TGCGCCAGCAGCCAAGACCAAGCGGGAGAAACCGGGGAGCTGTTTTTT. Protein product: CASSQDQAGETGELFF.

This clonotype is categorized as large. The library was built for alpha chains, so this beta chain is an off-target read and its size means little. V is TRBV5-4 and J is TRBJ1-4; D remains unclear. CDR3 length: 13 residues. Germline V gene lookup returns CDR1 SGHNT and CDR2 YYREEE (reference sequence). The V end lost 4 bases, the J end lost 3 bases, and 7 bases lay between the germline ends. CDR3 in amino acids: CASSAVANEKLFF. For the CDR3, the DNA is TGTGCCAGCAGCGCCGTAGCTAATGAAAAACTGTTTTTT.

In this sample, this clonotype turned up once. This may be a read error: a much more frequent sequence differs by one nucleotide. This beta chain came through as a stray read in a library set up for alpha chains, and its size says little. The chain has TRBV7-8 and TRBJ2-1, with TRBD2 matching over 8 bases. This CDR3 has 14 amino acids. Germline-derived CDR1 and CDR2 are SGHVS and FQNEAQ. CDR3 in amino acids: CSSSPGGVSNEQFF. CDR3 bases: TGTTCCAGCAGCCCCGGGGGGGTGTCCAATGAGCAGTTCTTC.

This clonotype came up many times. This beta chain turned up in a library designed for alpha chains; as an off-target read, its abundance says little. The rearrangement joins TRBV24-1 to TRBJ1-1; D is perhaps TRBD1 (6 bases). Deletions cut 6 bases from V and 4 bases from J, with 11 bases between. The CDR3 consists of 13 residues. Germline loops: CDR1 KGHDR, CDR2 SFDVKD. This CDR3 reads CATSRAGVTEAFF. The CDR3 nucleotides read TGTGCCACCAGTAGGGCAGGGGTCACTGAAGCTTTCTTT.

This clonotype is large (0.1 to 1%) in the sample. Within a library made for alpha chains, this beta chain is off target, and its count is uninformative. The chain has TRBV30 and TRBJ2-3, with D possibly matching TRBD2 (6 bases). The length of the CDR3 is 15 residues. Germline CDR1 reads GTSNPN; CDR2 reads SVGIG (reference sequence). Trimming pared 2 bases from V and 6 bases from J, leaving 18 bases between. The DNA for the CDR3 is TGTGCCTGGAGTCGCCCCGGGCAGGGAGGCGATACGCAGTATTTT. Translation: CAWSRPGQGGDTQYF.

This clonotype was seen ten or more times. The germline gene is not matched at one end of the junction; a read error may be the cause. This beta chain slipped into a library made for alpha chains as a stray read, so its size is not meaningful. The gene calls are TRBV7-7 and TRBJ2-1; unclear D gene. Looked up from germline, CDR1 is SSHAT and CDR2 is FNYEAQ (reference sequence). This CDR3 has 13 amino acids. The CDR3 DNA sequence: TGTGCTAGCAGCTCCGGAATTCGAAATGAGCAGTTCTTC. This codes for CASSSGIRNEQFF.

As to this clonotype: This sequence may be a read error, since a much larger clone differs from it by one base. Because the library targeted alpha chains, this beta chain is an off-target read whose size means little. The chain combines TRBV4-3 with TRBJ2-1, with a weak D call TRBD2 (5 bases). CDR1 LGHNA and CDR2 YSLEER come from the germline V gene. V shed 0 bases and J shed 6 bases, with 12 bases lying between them. This CDR3 is built from 15 residues. The CDR3 is CASSQDGDRLNEQFF. CDR3 bases: TGCGCCAGCAGCCAAGACGGGGATCGTCTCAATGAGCAGTTCTTC.

In its sample, this clonotype was seen many times. This beta chain is a stray read from a library made for alpha chains; its abundance is not meaningful. The gene calls are TRBV12-3 or TRBV12-4 and TRBJ2-2, with unresolved D. The CDR3 loop spans 15 amino acids. Trimming removed 1 base at V and 0 bases at J, with 6 bases between. The CDR3 DNA reads as TGTGCCAGCAGTTTAGGACACGCGAACACCGGGGAGCTGTTTTTT. Translation gives CASSLGHANTGELFF.

This clonotype has at least ten counts. Little can be read into the size of this beta chain, an off-target read in a library designed for alpha chains. V gene TRBV20-1 combines with J gene TRBJ1-4; 9 bases fit TRBD1. J lost 8 bases, V lost 1 base, and 8 bases had no gene match. The CDR3 loop spans 15 amino acids. CDR1 is DFQATT and CDR2 is SNEGSKA in the germline V gene (reference sequence). CDR3 bases: TGCAGTGCTAGAGTTCCGGGACAGGGTTGGGAAAAACTGTTTTTT. It specifies CSARVPGQGWEKLFF.

This clonotype was seen at least ten times. The library was prepared for alpha chains; this beta chain is a stray read, so its frequency means little. The rearrangement links TRBV7-6 to TRBJ2-2; perhaps TRBD1 as D (6 bases). Germline CDR1 and CDR2: SGHVS and FNYEAQ. This CDR3 is built from 17 residues. Trimming removed 3 bases from V and 1 base from J, with 15 bases in between. The CDR3 bases are TGTGCCAGCAGCTTGGGTCCGGGACAACTGAACACCGGGGAGCTGTTTTTT. It encodes CASSLGPGQLNTGELFF.

This clonotype was detected ten times or more. This beta chain is an unintended read in a library built for alpha chains; its size means little. J is TRBJ2-2 and V is TRBV6-2 or TRBV6-3; TRBD1 matches at 12 bases. The CDR3 is 16 amino acids. Germline CDR1 MNHEY, CDR2 SVGEGT. The V gene end was trimmed by 5 bases and the J gene end by 7 bases; junction bases not matched to a gene: 8. CDR3 residues: CASSDRDRGHFGELFF. The CDR3, as DNA: TGTGCCAGCAGTGACCGGGACAGGGGGCATTTCGGGGAGCTGTTTTTT.

The table lists this clonotype with a count of one. This beta chain is a stray read from a library made for alpha chains; its abundance is not meaningful. The gene calls are TRBV20-1 and TRBJ2-7; D is perhaps TRBD2 (5 bases). CDR1 is DFQATT and CDR2 is SNEGSKA in the germline V gene (reference sequence). The ends were cut back, 2 bases at V and 1 base at J, with 18 bases in the middle. This CDR3 comprises 16 residues. The DNA of the CDR3 is TGCAGTGCTAGACCTATGTTGGGAGATAGGTCCTACGAGCAGTACTTC. It codes for CSARPMLGDRSYEQYF.

This clonotype has at least ten counts. This beta chain is an unintended read in a library built for alpha chains; its size means little. This chain links TRBV9 with TRBJ1-1, with D tentatively TRBD1 (5 bases). The CDR3 contains 15 residues. V lost 1 base and J lost 3, with 13 bases in between. The V gene's germline CDR1 is SGDLS and CDR2 YYNGEE. CDR3 amino acids: CASSVWRGQDTEAFF. In nucleotides, the CDR3 is TGTGCCAGCAGCGTATGGAGGGGCCAGGACACTGAAGCTTTCTTT. Using reference TRBV9 and TRBJ1-1 for the parts outside the CDR3, the full variable domain is DSGVTQTPKHLITATGQRVTLRCSPRSGDLSVYWYQQSLDQGLQFLIQYYNGEERAKGNILERFSAQQFPDLHSELNLSSLELGDSALYFCASSVWRGQDTEAFFGQGTRLTVV.

This clonotype was detected many times. This beta chain is a stray sequence in a library constructed for alpha chains; its clone size is not meaningful. J is TRBJ2-3 and V is TRBV20-1; 10 bases agree with TRBD1. The V gene's germline CDR1 is DFQATT and CDR2 SNEGSKA (reference sequence). This CDR3 has 15 residues. Trimming removed 5 bases from V and 4 bases from J; junction bases left unmatched: 9. CDR3 protein: CSAGIPGTGADTQYF. The CDR3, as DNA: TGCAGTGCTGGGATTCCCGGGACAGGGGCAGATACGCAGTATTTT.

In its sample, this clonotype was seen many times. This beta chain represents an off-target read in a library built for alpha chains; its size is of limited meaning. CDR3 protein: CAWSGLAGGGADTQYF. In nucleotides, the CDR3 is TGTGCCTGGAGTGGCCTAGCGGGAGGAGGGGCAGATACGCAGTATTTT. The rearrangement links TRBV30 to TRBJ2-3; 11 positions match TRBD2. CDR3 size: 16 residues. Germline CDR1 GTSNPN, CDR2 SVGIG (reference sequence). J lost 4 bases, V lost 1 base, and 7 bases had no gene match. The full variable domain, in which reference TRBV30 and TRBJ2-3 provide the parts outside the CDR3, is SQTIHQWPATLVQPVGSPLSLECTVEGTSNPNLYWYRQAAGRGLQLLFYSVGIGQISSEVPQNLSASRPQDRQFILSSKKLLLSDSGFYLCAWSGLAGGGADTQYFGPGTRLTVL.